This T cell receptor (beta chain) was identified during a study of blood T cell repertoires in COVID-19. As for the study in general: Samples came from the United States, Italy and Spain, spanning acute and convalescent COVID-19. T cells, B-cell-depleted T cells, or PBMCs provided the cDNA or gDNA that served as material.

Under the authors' procedure: Reference gene primer amplification gave nucleated cell count estimates. Assay used: immunoSEQ multiplex PCR; TCRdb lists only in-frame clones, some missing. V, J and clone size reflect that table, while D and trimming were determined from the DNA. Of around 200,000 clones listed, under 90% are singletons. CDR1 and CDR2 (germline): SGHDN, FVKESK. With 4 bases clipped from V and 0 bases from J, the junction kept 1 base outside the gene matches. This CDR3 has 16 amino acids. Sequencing was carried out using peripheral blood. The receptor comes from a man in his fifties with acute or convalescent COVID-19. V and J are TRBV14 and TRBJ2-3; 13 bases agree with TRBD2. The CDR3 loop is CASSRTSGGSTDTQYF. The DNA for the CDR3 is TGTGCCAGCAGCCGGACTAGCGGGGGTAGCACAGATACGCAGTATTTT. Full variable domain (missing parts from reference TRBV14 and TRBJ2-3): EAGVTQFPSHSVIEKGQTVTLRCDPISGHDNLYWYRRVMGKEIKFLLHFVKESKQDESGMPNNRFLAERTGGTYSTLKVQPAELEDSGVYFCASSRTSGGSTDTQYFGPGTRLTVL.